Listed here are 5 T cell receptor beta chains from one sample, sequenced in a study of blood T cell repertoires in COVID-19. TCRdb's table, derived via immunoSEQ multiplex PCR, lists solely in-frame clones and lacks some. The sample holds approximately 320,000 clones, approximately 88% seen once. The specimen sequenced was PBMCs or T cells enriched from blood (not recorded which). These receptor sequences come from a woman between 18 and 29 years old who had recovered from COVID-19.

This clone was seen only once. The chain joins TRBV21-1 to TRBJ2-1; the D call TRBD1 from the table was never checked on the DNA. TRBV21-1 is shown as a pseudogene. The length of the CDR3 is 18 residues. The CDR3 nucleotides read TGTGCCAGCAGCATAGCCCCGGGACAATGCGGAGATTACAATGAGCAGTTCTTC. Its protein is CASSIAPGQCGDYNEQFF.

The rearrangement uses TRBV28 and TRBJ1-4; D gene ambiguous. In germline, CDR1 is MDHEN, CDR2 SYDVKM. The CDR3 consists of 14 residues. With 8 bases removed from V and 1 base from J, the gap between germline ends came to 11 bases. DNA for the CDR3: TGTGCCAGCCAGCCGGGTGGAACTAATGAAAAACTGTTTTTT. This translates into CASQPGGTNEKLFF.

J is TRBJ1-1 and V is TRBV7-8; D gene unclear. The CDR3 sequence is 13 residues long. V lost 1 base to trimming and J lost 7 bases, with 10 bases between them. Germline V gene lookup returns CDR1 SGHVS and CDR2 FQNEAQ. DNA of the CDR3: TGTGCCAGCAGCTTAGTTCCGGGAGGTGAAGCTTTCTTT. It specifies CASSLVPGGEAFF.

The V and J genes are TRBV6-2 or TRBV6-3 and TRBJ1-1; 8 bases are a match to TRBD1. The CDR3 is 14 amino acids. CDR1 MNHEY and CDR2 SVGEGT come from the germline V gene. The trim removed 6 bases at V and 0 bases at J, leaving 3 bases unmatched. The CDR3 loop is CASSWTGLNTEAFF. The CDR3 region has the DNA TGTGCCAGCAGCTGGACAGGGTTGAACACTGAAGCTTTCTTT.

The rearrangement joins TRBV4-3 to TRBJ1-6; perhaps TRBD1 as D (6 bases). V gave up 1 base and J gave up 0 bases, with 13 bases separating them. The CDR3 sequence is 18 residues long. Germline-derived CDR1 and CDR2 are LGHNA and YSLEER. In DNA, the CDR3 is TGCGCCAGCAGCCAAGTGGTGGGGACAAGCTCCTATAATTCACCCCTCCACTTT. This codes for CASSQVVGTSSYNSPLHF.